This TCR beta chain came from a study of identical twins. Concerning this clonotype: The antigen remains undetermined.

Findings and limits, study-wide: Alpha sequences that were out-of-frame and twin-shared showed an excess of low generation probability.

Via MiXCR, TCRdb re-called the 5' RACE reads, giving one row per CDR3 protein. This sample has approximately 670,000 distinct CDR3 sequences, with over 5% found just once. CDR1 SGHNT and CDR2 YENEEA come from the germline V gene. The CDR3 length is 13 residues. Deletions cut 1 base from V and 4 bases from J, with 7 bases between. The source is a man between 18 and 35 years old in good health. Sample: naive T cells sorted from blood. The chain links TRBV11-3 to TRBJ1-1; D gene uncertain. DNA of the CDR3: TGTGCCAGCAGCTTAGTGCCGAGCACTGAAGCTTTCTTT. Amino acids: CASSLVPSTEAFF.